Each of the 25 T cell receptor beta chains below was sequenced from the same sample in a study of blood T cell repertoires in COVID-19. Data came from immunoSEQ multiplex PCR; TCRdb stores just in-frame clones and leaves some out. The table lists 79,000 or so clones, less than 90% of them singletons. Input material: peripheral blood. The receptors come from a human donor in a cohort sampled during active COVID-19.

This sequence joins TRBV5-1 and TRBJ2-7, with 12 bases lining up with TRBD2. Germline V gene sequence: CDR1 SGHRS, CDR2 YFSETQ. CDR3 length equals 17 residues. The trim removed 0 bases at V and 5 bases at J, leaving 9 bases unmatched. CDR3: CASSLARLAGVLDEQYF. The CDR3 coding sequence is TGCGCCAGCAGCTTGGCCCGACTAGCGGGAGTCCTCGACGAGCAGTACTTC. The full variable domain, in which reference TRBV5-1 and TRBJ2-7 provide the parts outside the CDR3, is KAGVTQTPRYLIKTRGQQVTLSCSPISGHRSVSWYQQTPGQGLQFLFEYFSETQRNKGNFPGRFSGRQFSNSRSEMNVSTLELGDSALYLCASSLARLAGVLDEQYFGPGTRLTVT.

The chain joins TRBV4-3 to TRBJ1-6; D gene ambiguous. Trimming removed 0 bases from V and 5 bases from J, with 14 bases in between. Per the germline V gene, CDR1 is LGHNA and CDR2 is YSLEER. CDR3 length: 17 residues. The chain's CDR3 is CASSQELGSNNNSPLHF. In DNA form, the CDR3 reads TGCGCCAGCAGCCAAGAATTAGGGAGTAATAATAATTCACCCCTCCACTTT.

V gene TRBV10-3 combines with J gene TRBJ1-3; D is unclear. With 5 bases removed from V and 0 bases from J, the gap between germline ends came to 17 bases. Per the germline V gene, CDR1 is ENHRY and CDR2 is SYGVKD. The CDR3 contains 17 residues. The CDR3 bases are TGTGCCATCAGTCCGAGGTCCGGAATGAGCTCTGGAAACACCATATATTTT. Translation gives CAISPRSGMSSGNTIYF.

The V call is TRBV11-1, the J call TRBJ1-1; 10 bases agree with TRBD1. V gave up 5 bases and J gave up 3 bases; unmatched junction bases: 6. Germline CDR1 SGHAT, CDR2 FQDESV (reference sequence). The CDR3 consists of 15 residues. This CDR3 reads CASSRGTGAYTEAFF. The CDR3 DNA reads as TGTGCCAGCAGCAGAGGGACAGGGGCTTACACTGAAGCTTTCTTT.

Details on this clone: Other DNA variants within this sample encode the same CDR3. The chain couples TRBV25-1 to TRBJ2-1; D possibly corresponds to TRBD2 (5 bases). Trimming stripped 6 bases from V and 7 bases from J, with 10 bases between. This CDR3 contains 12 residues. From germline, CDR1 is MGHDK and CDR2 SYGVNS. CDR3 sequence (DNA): TGTGCCAGCAGCGGACTTAGGAATGAGCAGTTCTTC. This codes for CASSGLRNEQFF.

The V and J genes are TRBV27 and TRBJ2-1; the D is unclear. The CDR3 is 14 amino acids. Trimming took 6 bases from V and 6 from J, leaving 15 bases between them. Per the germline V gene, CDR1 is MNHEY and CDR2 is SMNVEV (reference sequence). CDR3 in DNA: TGTGCCAGCAGGGGCAGCCAATCCCTCAATGAGCAGTTCTTC. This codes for CASRGSQSLNEQFF.

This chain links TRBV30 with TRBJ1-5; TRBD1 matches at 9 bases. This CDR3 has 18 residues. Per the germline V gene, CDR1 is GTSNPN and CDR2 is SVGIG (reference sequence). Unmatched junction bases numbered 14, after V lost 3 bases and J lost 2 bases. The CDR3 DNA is TGTGCCTGGAGGCCCGGGACAGGGAGTTTTCGGCGCAATCAGCCCCAGCATTTT. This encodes CAWRPGTGSFRRNQPQHF. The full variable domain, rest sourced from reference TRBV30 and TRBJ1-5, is SQTIHQWPATLVQPVGSPLSLECTVEGTSNPNLYWYRQAAGRGLQLLFYSVGIGQISSEVPQNLSASRPQDRQFILSSKKLLLSDSGFYLCAWRPGTGSFRRNQPQHFGDGTRLSIL.

The CDR3 region is CASIPQSLETQYF. The CDR3 DNA sequence: TGTGCCAGCATCCCCCAGTCGCTGGAGACCCAGTACTTC. The chain employs TRBV2 and TRBJ2-5; no definite D call. CDR3 size: 13 residues. Deletions cut 7 bases from V and 5 bases from J, with 14 bases between. Germline values: CDR1 SNHLY, CDR2 FYNNEI.

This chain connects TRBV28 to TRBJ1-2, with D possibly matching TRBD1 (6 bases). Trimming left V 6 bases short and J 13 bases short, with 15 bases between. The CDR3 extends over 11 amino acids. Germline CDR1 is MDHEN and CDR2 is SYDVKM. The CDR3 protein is CASRSQGLGTF. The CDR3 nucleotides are TGTGCCAGCAGGTCACAGGGCTTGGGCACCTTC.

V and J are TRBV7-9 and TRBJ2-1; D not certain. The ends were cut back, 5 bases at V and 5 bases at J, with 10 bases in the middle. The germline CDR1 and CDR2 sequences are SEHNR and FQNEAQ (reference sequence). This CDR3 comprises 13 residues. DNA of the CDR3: TGTGCCAGCAGCGACGACGCGGACAATGAGCAGTTCTTC. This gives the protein CASSDDADNEQFF.

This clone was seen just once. CDR3 in DNA: TGCGCCAGCAGCCAAGAAAGTTGGGGGCGGGGGGAAGCTGAGCAGTTCTTC. Protein product: CASSQESWGRGEAEQFF. The V call is TRBV4-1, the J call TRBJ2-1, with 8 bases fitting TRBD2. The CDR3 is made up of 17 amino acids. Germline lookup yields CDR1 MGHRA and CDR2 YSYEKL. Germline trimming cut 0 bases from V and 9 bases from J; bases unmatched to any gene: 13.

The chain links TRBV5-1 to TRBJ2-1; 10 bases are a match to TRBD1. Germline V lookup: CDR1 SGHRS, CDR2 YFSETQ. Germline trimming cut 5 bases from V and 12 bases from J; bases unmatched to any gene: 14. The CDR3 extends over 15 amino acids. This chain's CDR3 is CASRIRDRGSQGQFF. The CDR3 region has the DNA TGCGCCAGCAGGATACGGGACAGGGGATCCCAGGGGCAGTTCTTC.

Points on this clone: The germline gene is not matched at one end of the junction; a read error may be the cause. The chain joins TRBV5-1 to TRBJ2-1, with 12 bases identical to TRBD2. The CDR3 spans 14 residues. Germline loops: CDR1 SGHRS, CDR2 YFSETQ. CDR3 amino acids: CASSLEASGGGRVF. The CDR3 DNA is TGCGCCAGCAGCTTGGAAGCTAGCGGGGGGGGCCGGGTCTTC.

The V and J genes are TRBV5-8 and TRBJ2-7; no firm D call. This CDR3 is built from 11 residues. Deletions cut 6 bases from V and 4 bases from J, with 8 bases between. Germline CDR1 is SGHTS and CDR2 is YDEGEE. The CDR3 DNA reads TGTGCCAGCATCCTATCATACGAGCAGTACTTC. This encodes CASILSYEQYF.

CDR3 region: CASSPGTGGNYGYTF. CDR3 bases: TGTGCCAGCAGCCCCGGGACAGGGGGGAACTATGGCTACACCTTC. This sequence joins TRBV3-1 (or the pseudogene TRBV3-2) and TRBJ1-2; 11 bases align to TRBD1. CDR3 length: 15 amino acids. V lost 4 bases and J lost 2; bases outside the gene matches: 3. Germline V gene data show CDR1 as LGHDT and CDR2 as YNNKEL (reference sequence).

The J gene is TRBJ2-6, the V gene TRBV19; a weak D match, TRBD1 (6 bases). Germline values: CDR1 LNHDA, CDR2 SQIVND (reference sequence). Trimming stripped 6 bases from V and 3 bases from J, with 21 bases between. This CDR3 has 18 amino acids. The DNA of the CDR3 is TGTGCCAGTAGCAAAGCCGGGGACAACTTTGTTGGGGCCAACGTCCTGACTTTC. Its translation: CASSKAGDNFVGANVLTF.

This CDR3 is CASSQIRQTNSPLHF. The CDR3, as DNA: TGTGCCAGCTCACAAATTAGACAGACAAATTCACCCCTCCACTTT. The chain has TRBV18 and TRBJ1-6, with D maybe TRBD1 (5 bases). The CDR3 covers 15 residues. V was cut by 4 bases and J by 7 bases, with 14 bases left in between. Germline CDR1 is KGHSH and CDR2 is LQKENI.

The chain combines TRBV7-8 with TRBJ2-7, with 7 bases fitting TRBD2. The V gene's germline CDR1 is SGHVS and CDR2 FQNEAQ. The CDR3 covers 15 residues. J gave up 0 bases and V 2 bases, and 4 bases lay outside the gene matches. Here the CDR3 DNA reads TGTGCCAGCAGCTTAACGGGAGGCCTCTCCTACGAGCAGTACTTC. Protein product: CASSLTGGLSYEQYF.

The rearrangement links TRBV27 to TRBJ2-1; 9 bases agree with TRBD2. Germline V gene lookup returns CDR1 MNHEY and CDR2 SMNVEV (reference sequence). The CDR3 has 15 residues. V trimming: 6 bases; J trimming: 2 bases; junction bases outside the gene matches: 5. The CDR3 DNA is TGTGCCAGCAGACTCGGGACTAGCCCCTACAATGAGCAGTTCTTC. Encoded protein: CASRLGTSPYNEQFF.

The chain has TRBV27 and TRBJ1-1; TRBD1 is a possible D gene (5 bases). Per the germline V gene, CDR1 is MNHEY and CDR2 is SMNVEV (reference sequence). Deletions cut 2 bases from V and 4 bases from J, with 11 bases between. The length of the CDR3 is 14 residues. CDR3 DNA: TGTGCCAGCAGTTTAGACGGGGGGAGCACTGAAGCTTTCTTT. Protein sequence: CASSLDGGSTEAFF.

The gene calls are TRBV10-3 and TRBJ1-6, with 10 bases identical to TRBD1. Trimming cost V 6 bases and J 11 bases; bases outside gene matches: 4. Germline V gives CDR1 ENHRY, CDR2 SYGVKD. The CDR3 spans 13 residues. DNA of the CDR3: TGTGCCATCAGGCCGGGACAGGGGACACCCCTCCACTTT. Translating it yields CAIRPGQGTPLHF.

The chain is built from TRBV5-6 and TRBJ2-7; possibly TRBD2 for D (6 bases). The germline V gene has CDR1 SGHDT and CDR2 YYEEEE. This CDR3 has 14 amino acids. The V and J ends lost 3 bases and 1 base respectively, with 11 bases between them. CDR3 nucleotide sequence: TGTGCCAGCAGCTGGGGACTCGATTCCTACGAGCAGTACTTC. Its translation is CASSWGLDSYEQYF.

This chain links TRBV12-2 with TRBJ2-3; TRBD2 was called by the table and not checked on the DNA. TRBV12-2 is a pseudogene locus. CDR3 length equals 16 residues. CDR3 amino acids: CASRLIAEDSTDTQYF. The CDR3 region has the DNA TGTGCAAGTCGCCTAATAGCGGAAGACTCCACAGATACGCAGTATTTT.

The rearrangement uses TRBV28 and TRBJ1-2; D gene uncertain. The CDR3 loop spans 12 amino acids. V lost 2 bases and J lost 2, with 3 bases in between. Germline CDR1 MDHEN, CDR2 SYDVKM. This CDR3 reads CASSLLNYGYTF. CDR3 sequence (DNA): TGTGCCAGCAGTTTACTGAACTATGGCTACACCTTC.

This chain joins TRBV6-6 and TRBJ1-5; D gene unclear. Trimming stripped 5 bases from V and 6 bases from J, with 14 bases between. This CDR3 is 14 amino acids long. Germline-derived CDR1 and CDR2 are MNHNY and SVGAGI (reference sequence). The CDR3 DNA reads TGTGCCAGCAGTCAACAAGGCGGGCTTCAGCCCCAGCATTTT. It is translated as CASSQQGGLQPQHF.